This TCR beta chain was documented in a study of T cell repertoires in cytomegalovirus infection. Overall study context: Well-studied HLA-B-restricted epitopes and recently identified HLA-C-restricted epitopes of CMV were both used in the study. In public TCR beta signatures, there were indications of both CMV infection and matching HLA type.

TCRdb processed the reads anew with MiXCR; each CDR3 protein has one entry. The repertoire includes around 100,000 distinct CDR3 sequences, under 50% of them detected once, and about three quarters sits in the top ten. About this clonotype: Its antigen is not identified.

Germline CDR1 reads LNHDA; CDR2 reads SQIVND (reference sequence). V was shortened by 3 bases and J by 7 bases, with 9 bases between the two germline ends. The CDR3 contains 12 residues. Sequences were derived from CD8+ T cells from cultured PBMCs, sampled from culture after CMV antigen stimulation. The clonotype comes from a human donor in good health (CMV status not recorded). Some clones in this sample may be carry-over from other donors' samples. The chain has TRBV19 and TRBJ1-1, with D uncertain. The CDR3 coding sequence is TGTGCCAGTAGTATCTCAGTCTATGAAGCTTTCTTT. Protein sequence: CASSISVYEAFF.